These T cell receptor beta chains were read from a single sample in a study of sequential checkpoint blockade in melanoma. Method: immunoSEQ multiplex PCR; TCRdb's copy keeps in-frame clones and lacks some. The sample records about 20,000 clones, about 26% being singletons. The sequences come from tumor tissue (inferred from file names), collected from a patient given nivolumab and ipilimumab in sequence. The receptor set was obtained from a human donor with melanoma. CDR3s include the opening cysteine and the closing phenylalanine or tryptophan. The order of the fields is V gene, J gene, D gene, clone size, CDR3 DNA, CDR3 protein. D genes are given only for firm matches. The listing skips clone size in some rows; elsewhere it reads once, few, many or a size class.

v_gene: TRBV6-7; j_gene: TRBJ1-5; d_gene: TRBD1; abundance: few; CDR3nt: TGTGCCAGCAGTTTGGAGGGAGCTTACCCCGACAGGGGTGGAATTCAGCCCCAGCATTTT; CDR3aa: CASSLEGAYPDRGGIQPQHF
v_gene: TRBV11-3; j_gene: TRBJ2-3; d_gene: TRBD2; abundance: .; CDR3nt: TGTGCCAGCAGCCCCGATCCCGGGCCCGTGGGGGGGGATACGCAGTATTTT; CDR3aa: CASSPDPGPVGGDTQYF
v_gene: TRBV11-3; j_gene: TRBJ2-1; d_gene: TRBD1; abundance: .; CDR3nt: TGTGCCAGCAGCTTCCAGACAGGGGGCCCTTCGGGTGAGCAGTTCTTC; CDR3aa: CASSFQTGGPSGEQFF
v_gene: TRBV19; j_gene: TRBJ1-1; d_gene: .; abundance: few; CDR3nt: TGTGCCAGTAGTATACGGGGCACTGAAGCTTTCTTT; CDR3aa: CASSIRGTEAFF
v_gene: TRBV29-1; j_gene: TRBJ2-1; d_gene: TRBD1; abundance: .; CDR3nt: TGCAGCGTTTCCAAGGGGGCAGATGAGCAGTTCTTC; CDR3aa: CSVSKGADEQFF
v_gene: TRBV10-3; j_gene: TRBJ2-5; d_gene: .; abundance: .; CDR3nt: TGTGCCATCAAGTTCCGTCGGTCGGTGACCCAGTACTTC; CDR3aa: CAIKFRRSVTQYF
v_gene: TRBV6-8; j_gene: TRBJ2-5; d_gene: TRBD1; abundance: few; CDR3nt: TGTGCCAGCAGCCGAGACAGGGATCCCCAGTACTTC; CDR3aa: CASSRDRDPQYF
v_gene: TRBV5-1; j_gene: TRBJ2-5; d_gene: TRBD1; abundance: .; CDR3nt: TGCGCCAGCAGCGCACAGGGGACGGGTGAGGAGACCCAGTACTTC; CDR3aa: CASSAQGTGEETQYF
v_gene: TRBV6-8; j_gene: TRBJ1-2; d_gene: .; abundance: .; CDR3nt: TGTGCCAGCAGTACTCGTACCCGTGGGCAGGGAAGATATGGCTACACCTTC; CDR3aa: CASSTRTRGQGRYGYTF
v_gene: TRBV28; j_gene: TRBJ2-3; d_gene: .; abundance: .; CDR3nt: TGTGCCAGCAGTTTTGGAGGGGTGAGCGTTAGCACAGATACGCAGTATTTT; CDR3aa: CASSFGGVSVSTDTQYF
v_gene: TRBV28; j_gene: TRBJ2-3; d_gene: TRBD2; abundance: .; CDR3nt: TGTGCCAGCAGTCGTAGCGGGAGGGGACCAGATACGCAGTATTTT; CDR3aa: CASSRSGRGPDTQYF
v_gene: TRBV11-3; j_gene: TRBJ1-2; d_gene: .; abundance: few; CDR3nt: TGTGCCAGCAGCTCCACTCGACAGGACTATGGCTACACCTTC; CDR3aa: CASSSTRQDYGYTF
v_gene: TRBV12-5; j_gene: TRBJ1-5; d_gene: .; abundance: few; CDR3nt: TGTGCCAGCAATACAGGTTATCAGGCCCAGCATTTT; CDR3aa: CASNTGYQAQHF
v_gene: TRBV6-8; j_gene: TRBJ2-1; d_gene: .; abundance: .; CDR3nt: TGTGCCAGCAGTTCCCATTCCAGTGAGCAGTTCTTC; CDR3aa: CASSSHSSEQFF
v_gene: TRBV10-3; j_gene: TRBJ1-1; d_gene: .; abundance: .; CDR3nt: TGTGCCATCAACAATCATGGGGGGCACACTGAAGCTTTCTTT; CDR3aa: CAINNHGGHTEAFF
v_gene: TRBV19; j_gene: TRBJ1-5; d_gene: TRBD1; abundance: .; CDR3nt: TGTGCCAGTAGTATAGCCCTAAGACAGGGGGCTCAGCCCCAGCATTTT; CDR3aa: CASSIALRQGAQPQHF
v_gene: TRBV6-8; j_gene: TRBJ1-4; d_gene: .; abundance: .; CDR3nt: TGTGCCAGCAGTTCCGCGGGCGGCGGTGAAAAACTGTTTTTT; CDR3aa: CASSSAGGGEKLFF
v_gene: TRBV19; j_gene: TRBJ2-1; d_gene: TRBD2; abundance: few; CDR3nt: TGTGCCAGTACCGGACTAGCGGGACGTAATGAGCAGTTCTTC; CDR3aa: CASTGLAGRNEQFF
v_gene: TRBV6-8; j_gene: TRBJ2-3; d_gene: .; abundance: few; CDR3nt: TGTGCCAGCAGTGACCTCGTAGGGGGGGCAGGCACAGATACGCAGTATTTT; CDR3aa: CASSDLVGGAGTDTQYF
v_gene: TRBV6-8; j_gene: TRBJ1-2; d_gene: .; abundance: .; CDR3nt: TGTGCCAGCAGTTATGCTCCAGGGAATCCGTCCTATGGCTACACCTTC; CDR3aa: CASSYAPGNPSYGYTF
v_gene: TRBV11-3; j_gene: TRBJ2-7; d_gene: TRBD2; abundance: many; CDR3nt: TGTGCCAGCAGCACTAGCGGGTCGGGGTCCTACGAGCAGTACTTC; CDR3aa: CASSTSGSGSYEQYF
v_gene: TRBV9; j_gene: TRBJ2-5; d_gene: .; abundance: .; CDR3nt: TGTGCCAGCAGGGAGCTAGCGCCTACCGTCCAAGAGACCCAGTACTTC; CDR3aa: CASRELAPTVQETQYF
v_gene: TRBV28; j_gene: TRBJ2-7; d_gene: .; abundance: few; CDR3nt: TGTGCCAGCAGTTTGTATGGGGAGTCCTACGAGCAGTACTTC; CDR3aa: CASSLYGESYEQYF
v_gene: TRBV10-2; j_gene: TRBJ1-4; d_gene: TRBD1; abundance: .; CDR3nt: TGCGCCAGCAGTCACCAGGAGGACAGGGACAAAGCAACTAATGAAAAACTGTTTTTT; CDR3aa: CASSHQEDRDKATNEKLFF
v_gene: TRBV19; j_gene: TRBJ2-3; d_gene: .; abundance: .; CDR3nt: TGTGCCAGTAGCCCCCGTACTACAGATACGCAGTATTTT; CDR3aa: CASSPRTTDTQYF
v_gene: TRBV29-1; j_gene: TRBJ2-1; d_gene: .; abundance: .; CDR3nt: TGCAGCGTTGCGAGCGGCAGCTCCTACAATGAGCAGTTCTTC; CDR3aa: CSVASGSSYNEQFF
v_gene: TRBV14; j_gene: TRBJ1-5; d_gene: .; abundance: .; CDR3nt: TGTGCCAGCAGCCAACAGGGAAATCAGCCCCAGCATTTT; CDR3aa: CASSQQGNQPQHF
v_gene: TRBV9; j_gene: TRBJ2-1; d_gene: .; abundance: .; CDR3nt: TGTGCCAGCAGCGCGACAATCGTCCTACCGAATGAGCAGTTCTTC; CDR3aa: CASSATIVLPNEQFF
v_gene: TRBV11-3; j_gene: TRBJ2-1; d_gene: TRBD2; abundance: many; CDR3nt: TGTGCCAGCAGCCCAAAACGACTAGCGGGAGGGGATGATGAGCAGTTCTTC; CDR3aa: CASSPKRLAGGDDEQFF
v_gene: TRBV7-2; j_gene: TRBJ2-1; d_gene: .; abundance: few; CDR3nt: TGTGCCAGCAGCTTAGCGTCGGGACAGGGATTTGGAGCGGGAGGGAGGAATGAGCAGTTCTTC; CDR3aa: CASSLASGQGFGAGGRNEQFF
v_gene: TRBV11-3; j_gene: TRBJ1-2; d_gene: .; abundance: .; CDR3nt: TGTGCCAGCAGCTTGGGAAGAGGGTTAAGTGGCTACACCTTC; CDR3aa: CASSLGRGLSGYTF
v_gene: TRBV6-8; j_gene: TRBJ1-1; d_gene: .; abundance: few; CDR3nt: TGTGCCAGCACCGAACGCTTACCCGGGCTTGAAGCTTTCTTT; CDR3aa: CASTERLPGLEAFF
v_gene: TRBV19; j_gene: TRBJ2-3; d_gene: .; abundance: .; CDR3nt: TGTGCCAGTTCCACAGGGTTAGATACGCAGTATTTT; CDR3aa: CASSTGLDTQYF
v_gene: TRBV11-3; j_gene: TRBJ2-7; d_gene: TRBD1; abundance: .; CDR3nt: TGTGCCAGCAGCGTGGGACAGGGTAGATTAGAGCAGTACTTC; CDR3aa: CASSVGQGRLEQYF
v_gene: TRBV9; j_gene: TRBJ1-2; d_gene: TRBD1; abundance: .; CDR3nt: TGTGCCAGCAGCGGCCGGGACAGTAATGACTATGGCTACACCTTC; CDR3aa: CASSGRDSNDYGYTF
v_gene: TRBV11-3; j_gene: TRBJ1-1; d_gene: .; abundance: .; CDR3nt: TGTGCCAGCAGCTTAAGGATCAGGGCCCCGATGAACACTGAAGCTTTCTTT; CDR3aa: CASSLRIRAPMNTEAFF
v_gene: TRBV19; j_gene: TRBJ2-3; d_gene: TRBD2; abundance: .; CDR3nt: TGTGCCAGTAGTACCGGACTAGCGGGAGAAGATACGCAGTATTTT; CDR3aa: CASSTGLAGEDTQYF
v_gene: TRBV7-1; j_gene: TRBJ2-7; d_gene: TRBD2; abundance: few; CDR3nt: TGTGCCAGCAGCTTAAAAGCGGGGACCTCCTACGAGCAGTACTTC; CDR3aa: CASSLKAGTSYEQYF
v_gene: TRBV6-7; j_gene: TRBJ1-1; d_gene: .; abundance: .; CDR3nt: TGTGCCAGCTCGATAGCACTAGAAGCTTTCTTT; CDR3aa: CASSIALEAFF
v_gene: TRBV9; j_gene: TRBJ2-1; d_gene: TRBD1; abundance: .; CDR3nt: TGTGCCAGCAGCGCCGGGACAGATTACAATGAGCAGTTCTTC; CDR3aa: CASSAGTDYNEQFF
v_gene: TRBV19; j_gene: TRBJ2-1; d_gene: TRBD2; abundance: .; CDR3nt: TGTGCCAGTAGCCGCGTTTTTCCGGGACTAGCGGGACAGGAGCAGTTCTTC; CDR3aa: CASSRVFPGLAGQEQFF
v_gene: TRBV9; j_gene: TRBJ2-2; d_gene: TRBD1; abundance: .; CDR3nt: TGTGCCAGCAGCCCTTGGACAGGGGAAACCGGGGAGCTGTTTTTT; CDR3aa: CASSPWTGETGELFF
v_gene: TRBV11-3; j_gene: TRBJ1-6; d_gene: .; abundance: .; CDR3nt: TGTGCCAGCAGCCCACAGGGAGAAGTCTATAATTCACCCCTCCACTTT; CDR3aa: CASSPQGEVYNSPLHF
v_gene: TRBV6-8; j_gene: TRBJ2-1; d_gene: TRBD1; abundance: .; CDR3nt: TGTGCCAGCAGTTACCAAACCGGGACAGGGAACTACAATGAGCAGTTCTTC; CDR3aa: CASSYQTGTGNYNEQFF
v_gene: TRBV19; j_gene: TRBJ2-3; d_gene: TRBD2; abundance: .; CDR3nt: TGTGCCAGTAGTATAACTAGCGGGGGGGCTGCAAGCACAGATACGCAGTATTTT; CDR3aa: CASSITSGGAASTDTQYF
v_gene: TRBV5-1; j_gene: TRBJ2-2; d_gene: .; abundance: .; CDR3nt: TGCGCCAGCAGCCGATTGGGGGCTCTCAACACCGGGGAGCTGTTTTTT; CDR3aa: CASSRLGALNTGELFF
v_gene: TRBV6-8; j_gene: TRBJ2-3; d_gene: TRBD2; abundance: many; CDR3nt: TGTGCCGGGTCGACTAGCGGGCAAGGAACAGATACGCAGTATTTT; CDR3aa: CAGSTSGQGTDTQYF
v_gene: TRBV11-3; j_gene: TRBJ2-2; d_gene: .; abundance: few; CDR3nt: TGTGCCAGCACCCGAGGTGGCGGGAAGTTGAACACCGGGGAGCTGTTTTTT; CDR3aa: CASTRGGGKLNTGELFF
v_gene: TRBV18; j_gene: TRBJ1-3; d_gene: TRBD1; abundance: .; CDR3nt: TGTGCCAGCTCAGCGACAGGGCCCACCATATATTTT; CDR3aa: CASSATGPTIYF
v_gene: TRBV29-1; j_gene: TRBJ2-7; d_gene: .; abundance: .; CDR3nt: TGCAGCGTTGTTGGGATCTCCTACGAGCAGTACTTC; CDR3aa: CSVVGISYEQYF